Listed below are T cell receptor beta chains from one sample, sequenced in a study of blood T cell repertoires in COVID-19. The protocol was immunoSEQ multiplex PCR, while the TCRdb copy is restricted to in-frame clones and leaves out a portion. The sample contains approximately 230,000 clones, about 91% of which appear only once. Sequencing was carried out using peripheral blood. The receptor source for this set is a woman younger than 45 with COVID-19, enrolled during active disease. CDR3s include the opening cysteine and the closing phenylalanine or tryptophan. A D gene is named only where the DNA matches it firmly. Clone size is shown for a subset of rows, as once, few, many or a class of expanded clone.

J gene: TRBJ2-7
clone size: .
D gene: .
V gene: TRBV5-6
CDR3 DNA: TGTGCCAGCAACCATCAGACTTTCTCGGTCTACGAGCAGTACTTC
CDR3 protein: CASNHQTFSVYEQYF

J gene: TRBJ1-1
clone size: .
D gene: TRBD1
V gene: TRBV6-1
CDR3 DNA: TGTGCCAGCAGTCTTGACAGGGCGAACACTGAAGCTTTCTTT
CDR3 protein: CASSLDRANTEAFF

J gene: TRBJ2-1
clone size: .
D gene: TRBD2
V gene: TRBV11-3
CDR3 DNA: TGTGCCAGCAGCTTTCCGAGACTAGCGGGAACGGGGCAGTTCTTC
CDR3 protein: CASSFPRLAGTGQFF

J gene: TRBJ1-4
clone size: .
D gene: .
V gene: TRBV2
CDR3 DNA: TGTGCCAGCAAGGCGACATCAACTAATGAAAAACTGTTTTTT
CDR3 protein: CASKATSTNEKLFF

J gene: TRBJ2-1
clone size: .
D gene: TRBD1
V gene: TRBV6-5
CDR3 DNA: TGTGCCAGCAGTAACCCGGGACAGGGTATGAATGAGCAGTTCTTC
CDR3 protein: CASSNPGQGMNEQFF

J gene: TRBJ1-2
clone size: .
D gene: .
V gene: TRBV7-9
CDR3 DNA: TGTGCCAGCAGCCCCGTCAGGGATGGCTACACCTTC
CDR3 protein: CASSPVRDGYTF

J gene: TRBJ2-4
clone size: .
D gene: TRBD1
V gene: TRBV15
CDR3 DNA: TGTGCCACCAGCCTAGGGCACACAGGGGATCTTCAGTACTTC
CDR3 protein: CATSLGHTGDLQYF

J gene: TRBJ2-3
clone size: .
D gene: TRBD2
V gene: TRBV6-5
CDR3 DNA: TGTGCCGTAGCGGGGAATGCAGATACGCAGTATTTT
CDR3 protein: CAVAGNADTQYF

J gene: TRBJ2-1
clone size: once
D gene: TRBD2
V gene: TRBV29-1
CDR3 DNA: TGCAGCGCTGGGCTAGCGGGAGGATACAATGAGCAGTTCTTC
CDR3 protein: CSAGLAGGYNEQFF

J gene: TRBJ1-2
clone size: .
D gene: TRBD1
V gene: TRBV5-6
CDR3 DNA: TGTGCCAGTAGCAGGGGACAGGGAATAGGCTACACCTTC
CDR3 protein: CASSRGQGIGYTF

J gene: TRBJ1-5
clone size: .
D gene: TRBD1
V gene: TRBV24-1
CDR3 DNA: TGTGCCACCAGTGCAGACAGGGAAAGCAATCAGCCCCAGCATTTT
CDR3 protein: CATSADRESNQPQHF

J gene: TRBJ2-1
clone size: .
D gene: TRBD2
V gene: TRBV10-3
CDR3 DNA: TGTGCCACCAGGGATCCCGAGCGGGGGACCTACAATGAGCAGTTCTTC
CDR3 protein: CATRDPERGTYNEQFF

J gene: TRBJ1-1
clone size: .
D gene: TRBD1
V gene: TRBV9
CDR3 DNA: TGTGCCAGCAGCGGATCGACAGGGGACACTGAAGCTTTCTTT
CDR3 protein: CASSGSTGDTEAFF

J gene: TRBJ1-6
clone size: .
D gene: .
V gene: TRBV27
CDR3 DNA: TGTGCCAGCAGTTTTACAGGGTATAAATCACCCCTCCACTTT
CDR3 protein: CASSFTGYKSPLHF

J gene: TRBJ2-1
clone size: .
D gene: TRBD1
V gene: TRBV6-2/TRBV6-3
CDR3 DNA: TGTGCCAGCAGCCAGGGGGCGATCAATGAGCAGTTCTTC
CDR3 protein: CASSQGAINEQFF

J gene: TRBJ2-7
clone size: .
D gene: TRBD1
V gene: TRBV7-9
CDR3 DNA: TGTGCCAGCAGCCGACAGGGGATGGGGTTTTACGAGCAGTACTTC
CDR3 protein: CASSRQGMGFYEQYF

J gene: TRBJ2-3
clone size: few
D gene: TRBD1
V gene: TRBV6-4
CDR3 DNA: TGTGCCAGCAGTGACTCGATGGGACAGGGGGATGCAGATACGCAGTATTTT
CDR3 protein: CASSDSMGQGDADTQYF

J gene: TRBJ2-3
clone size: once
D gene: TRBD2
V gene: TRBV2
CDR3 DNA: TGTGCCAGCAAACTAGCGGGGCCTGGGGATACGCAGTATTTT
CDR3 protein: CASKLAGPGDTQYF

J gene: TRBJ2-5
clone size: .
D gene: .
V gene: TRBV6-6
CDR3 DNA: TGTGCCAGCAGTTACTCTCGGGCGGGGAGCGAGACCCAGTACTTC
CDR3 protein: CASSYSRAGSETQYF

J gene: TRBJ1-1
clone size: .
D gene: TRBD1
V gene: TRBV5-4
CDR3 DNA: TGTGCCAGCAGCTTGGGATTCGAGGTGCAGGGGGATGTAACTGAAGCTTTCTTT
CDR3 protein: CASSLGFEVQGDVTEAFF

J gene: TRBJ1-2
clone size: .
D gene: TRBD1
V gene: TRBV18
CDR3 DNA: TGTGCCAGCTCACCGGAGACAGGGGTCCCATATGGCTACACCTTC
CDR3 protein: CASSPETGVPYGYTF

J gene: TRBJ2-3
clone size: once
D gene: TRBD2
V gene: TRBV6-2/TRBV6-3
CDR3 DNA: TGTGCCAGCAGCCTCCGTCCCACTAGCGGGGGCACAGATACGCAGTATTTT
CDR3 protein: CASSLRPTSGGTDTQYF

J gene: TRBJ1-2
clone size: .
D gene: TRBD1
V gene: TRBV7-9
CDR3 DNA: TGTGCCAGCAGCCCACAGGGGGCGGGTGGCTACACCTTC
CDR3 protein: CASSPQGAGGYTF

J gene: TRBJ1-2
clone size: .
D gene: .
V gene: TRBV12-5
CDR3 DNA: TGTGCTAGTGGTTTCAGCGGGGATGGCTACACCTTC
CDR3 protein: CASGFSGDGYTF

J gene: TRBJ2-3
clone size: .
D gene: .
V gene: TRBV12-3/TRBV12-4
CDR3 DNA: TGTGCCAGCAGTAGACTCCGCTGGGAGACGCAGTATTTT
CDR3 protein: CASSRLRWETQYF

J gene: TRBJ1-2
clone size: .
D gene: TRBD1
V gene: TRBV18
CDR3 DNA: TGTGCCAGCTCACCTCTAACTCCGGGACAGGGCAGTAATGGCTACACCTTC
CDR3 protein: CASSPLTPGQGSNGYTF

J gene: TRBJ1-1
clone size: once
D gene: .
V gene: TRBV14
CDR3 DNA: TGTGCCAGCAGTCAACTAGGACATGAAGCTTTCTTT
CDR3 protein: CASSQLGHEAFF

J gene: TRBJ2-1
clone size: .
D gene: .
V gene: TRBV2
CDR3 DNA: TGTGCCAGCAGTGGGGAGTTGGGCAATGAGCAGTTCTTC
CDR3 protein: CASSGELGNEQFF

J gene: TRBJ2-5
clone size: .
D gene: TRBD2
V gene: TRBV11-3
CDR3 DNA: TGTGCCAGCAGCCCGGGACTAGCGGGTGCGGGGCAAGAGACCCAGTACTTC
CDR3 protein: CASSPGLAGAGQETQYF

J gene: TRBJ1-2
clone size: .
D gene: .
V gene: TRBV12-3/TRBV12-4
CDR3 DNA: TGTGCCAGCAGTTTTGAGGTTACTTATGGCTACACCTTC
CDR3 protein: CASSFEVTYGYTF

J gene: TRBJ1-2
clone size: .
D gene: .
V gene: TRBV7-9
CDR3 DNA: TGTGCCAGCAGCCTACCCCAAGACAGGACCTATGGCTACACCTTC
CDR3 protein: CASSLPQDRTYGYTF

J gene: TRBJ1-2
clone size: .
D gene: .
V gene: TRBV2
CDR3 DNA: TGTGCCAGCAGGGAGTCAAACTATGGCTACACCTTC
CDR3 protein: CASRESNYGYTF

J gene: TRBJ1-1
clone size: .
D gene: .
V gene: TRBV18
CDR3 DNA: TGTGCCAGCTCAAGTTCGGAAGGGAGGACTGAAGCTTTCTTT
CDR3 protein: CASSSSEGRTEAFF

J gene: TRBJ2-2
clone size: .
D gene: .
V gene: TRBV12-3/TRBV12-4
CDR3 DNA: TGTGCCAGCAGTGAACAGGGAACCGGGGAGCTGTTTTTT
CDR3 protein: CASSEQGTGELFF

J gene: TRBJ1-1
clone size: once
D gene: .
V gene: TRBV12-3/TRBV12-4
CDR3 DNA: TGTGCCAGCAGTTCAGGGATCGCTGAAGCTTTCTTT
CDR3 protein: CASSSGIAEAFF

J gene: TRBJ1-5
clone size: .
D gene: .
V gene: TRBV6-1
CDR3 DNA: TGTGCCAGCAGTGCCCCGATGGCCAGGAGGAAGAGCAATCAGCCCCAGCATTTT
CDR3 protein: CASSAPMARRKSNQPQHF

J gene: TRBJ2-1
clone size: .
D gene: .
V gene: TRBV28
CDR3 DNA: TGTGCCAGCAGGGCAGACAACAATGAGCAGTTCTTC
CDR3 protein: CASRADNNEQFF

J gene: TRBJ2-7
clone size: .
D gene: .
V gene: TRBV4-2
CDR3 DNA: TGTGCCAGCAGCCAAGATACCAGGGGTTACGAGCAGTACTTC
CDR3 protein: CASSQDTRGYEQYF

J gene: TRBJ1-1
clone size: .
D gene: .
V gene: TRBV18
CDR3 DNA: TGTGCCAGCTCACCACCCGCGGTGAACACTGAAGCTTTCTTT
CDR3 protein: CASSPPAVNTEAFF

J gene: TRBJ2-3
clone size: .
D gene: .
V gene: TRBV7-8
CDR3 DNA: TGTGCCAGCAGCTTAAGGGGGTGGGGAGATACGCAGTATTTT
CDR3 protein: CASSLRGWGDTQYF

J gene: TRBJ2-1
clone size: .
D gene: TRBD2
V gene: TRBV6-5
CDR3 DNA: TGTGCCAGCAGTTTAGCGGGGGGAAGTTTTGAGCAGTTCTTC
CDR3 protein: CASSLAGGSFEQFF

J gene: TRBJ1-5
clone size: .
D gene: .
V gene: TRBV7-8
CDR3 DNA: TGTGCCAGCAGCTTAGTAGATCCGTATAGCAATCAGCCCCAGCATTTT
CDR3 protein: CASSLVDPYSNQPQHF